This T cell receptor (beta chain) originates from a study of T cells after yellow fever vaccination. TCRdb analysed the 5' RACE reads with MiXCR anew, one entry per CDR3 protein. The sample records about 430,000 distinct CDR3 sequences, around 20% being singletons. This clonotype showed up just a few times. Germline CDR1 and CDR2: SGHTA and FQGNSA. The CDR3 sequence is 15 residues long. Trimming stripped 3 bases from V and 0 bases from J, with 9 bases between. The gene calls are TRBV7-2 and TRBJ1-5; D not certain. The sequence derives from a man between 18 and 29 years old who received the YFV17D yellow fever vaccine. The sequences come from PBMCs, collected before the yellow fever booster vaccination. CDR3 sequence (DNA): TGTGCCAGCAGCTTGATTCCCAATAGCAATCAGCCCCAGCATTTT. It is translated as CASSLIPNSNQPQHF.